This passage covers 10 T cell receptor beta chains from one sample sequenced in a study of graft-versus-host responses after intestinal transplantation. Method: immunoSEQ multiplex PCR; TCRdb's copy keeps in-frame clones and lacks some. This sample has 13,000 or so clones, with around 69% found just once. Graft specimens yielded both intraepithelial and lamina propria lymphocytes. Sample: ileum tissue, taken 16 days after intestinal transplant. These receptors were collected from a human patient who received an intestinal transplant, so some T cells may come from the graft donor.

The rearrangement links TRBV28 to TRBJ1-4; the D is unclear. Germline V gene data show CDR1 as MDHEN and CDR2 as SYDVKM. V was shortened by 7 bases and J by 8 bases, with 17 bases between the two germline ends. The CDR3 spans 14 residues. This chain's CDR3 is CASTPGWVLEKLFF. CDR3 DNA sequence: TGTGCCAGCACCCCAGGATGGGTCCTCGAAAAACTGTTTTTT.

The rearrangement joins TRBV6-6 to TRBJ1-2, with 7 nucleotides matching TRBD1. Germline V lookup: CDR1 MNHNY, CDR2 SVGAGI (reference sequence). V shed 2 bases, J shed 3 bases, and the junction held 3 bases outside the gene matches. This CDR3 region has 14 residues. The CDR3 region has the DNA TGTGCCAGCAGTTACGGGACAGACTACTATGGCTACACCTTC. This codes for CASSYGTDYYGYTF.

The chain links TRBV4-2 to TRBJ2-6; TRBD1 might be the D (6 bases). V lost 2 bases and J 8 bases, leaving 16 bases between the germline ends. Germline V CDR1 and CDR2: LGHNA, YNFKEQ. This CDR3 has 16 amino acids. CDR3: CASSQSDRQTSNVLTF. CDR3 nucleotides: TGTGCCAGCAGCCAATCTGACAGGCAAACTTCCAACGTCCTGACTTTC.

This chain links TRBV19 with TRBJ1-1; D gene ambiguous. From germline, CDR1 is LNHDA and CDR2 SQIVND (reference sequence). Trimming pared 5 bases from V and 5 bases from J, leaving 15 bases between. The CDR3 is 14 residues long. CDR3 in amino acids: CASSPSASGTEAFF. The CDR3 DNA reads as TGTGCCAGTAGTCCGAGTGCCTCGGGAACTGAAGCTTTCTTT.

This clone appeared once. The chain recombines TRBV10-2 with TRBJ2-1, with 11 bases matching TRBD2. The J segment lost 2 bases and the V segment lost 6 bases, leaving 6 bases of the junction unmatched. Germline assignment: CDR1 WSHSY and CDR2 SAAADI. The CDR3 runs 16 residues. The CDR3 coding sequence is TGCGCCAGCAGCAGGAGGACTAGCGGGCCCTACAATGAGCAGTTCTTC. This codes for CASSRRTSGPYNEQFF.

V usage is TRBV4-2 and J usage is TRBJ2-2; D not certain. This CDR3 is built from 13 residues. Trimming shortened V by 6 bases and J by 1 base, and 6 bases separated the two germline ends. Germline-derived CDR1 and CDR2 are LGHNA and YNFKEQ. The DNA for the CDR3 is TGTGCCAGCAGTGACAAGAACACCGGGGAGCTGTTTTTT. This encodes CASSDKNTGELFF.

CDR3 in DNA: TGTGCCATCAGTGAAGGGGGCAGGGGGCTGGGCACTGAAGCTTTCTTT. As protein: CAISEGGRGLGTEAFF. The chain recombines TRBV10-3 with TRBJ1-1; TRBD1 aligns across 8 bases. Germline V CDR1 and CDR2: ENHRY, SYGVKD. The junction had 10 bases not matched to a gene; V was cut back by 3 bases and J by 4 bases. This CDR3 spans 16 amino acids.

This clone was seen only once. In DNA, the CDR3 is TGCAGCGTTGAACCGGTTTCAACTAATGAAAAACTGTTTTTT. Its translation is CSVEPVSTNEKLFF. The chain links TRBV29-1 to TRBJ1-4; D remains ambiguous. From germline, CDR1 is SQVTM and CDR2 ANQGSEA. Deletions cut 2 bases from V and 0 bases from J, with 7 bases between. CDR3 length equals 14 residues.

CDR3 sequence reads: CASSSLGTSYEQYF. The CDR3 nucleotides read TGTGCCAGCAGCTCCCTCGGGACATCCTACGAGCAGTACTTC. This chain joins TRBV5-6 and TRBJ2-7; D perhaps matches TRBD1 (6 bases). The CDR3 covers 14 residues. Trimming pared 3 bases from V and 1 base from J, leaving 11 bases between. The germline gives CDR1 SGHDT, CDR2 YYEEEE.

CDR3 nucleotide sequence: TGTGCCAGCTCACTTTGGGACACCGTGGGGGAGCAGTACTTC. It is translated as CASSLWDTVGEQYF. The V call is TRBV18, the J call TRBJ2-7, with D possibly TRBD1 on 6 matching bases. The germline V and J ends were trimmed by 4 bases and 7 bases, with 17 bases remaining between them. The V gene's germline CDR1 is KGHSH and CDR2 LQKENI. The length of the CDR3 is 14 residues.